The sample holds many counts of the clone carrying this TCR beta chain. Its target is unknown. CDR1 is SGHTA and CDR2 is FQGNSA in the germline V gene. Trimming took 1 base from V and 6 from J; bases not matched to a gene: 5. CDR3 length equals 15 residues. Each CDR3 protein is one row after TCRdb ran MiXCR on the reads. This sample has 230,000 or so distinct CDR3 sequences, with around 15% found just once. This sample was taken from a study of T cell repertoires in cytomegalovirus infection. Background on the study: CMV infection together with matching HLA type was indicated by public TCR beta signatures. Study-level results: HLA-C-restricted CMV clonotypes gave the most frequent clonotype in two of eight donors.

The source of this sequence is a human donor in good health (CMV status not recorded). Some clones in this sample may be carry-over from other donors' samples. The sample comprised CD8+ T cells from PBMCs. The rearrangement uses TRBV7-2 and TRBJ2-1; 8 bases fit TRBD2. The CDR3 nucleotides are TGTGCCAGCAGCTTAGGGCTAGCGGGTACCAATGAGCAGTTCTTC. Protein: CASSLGLAGTNEQFF.